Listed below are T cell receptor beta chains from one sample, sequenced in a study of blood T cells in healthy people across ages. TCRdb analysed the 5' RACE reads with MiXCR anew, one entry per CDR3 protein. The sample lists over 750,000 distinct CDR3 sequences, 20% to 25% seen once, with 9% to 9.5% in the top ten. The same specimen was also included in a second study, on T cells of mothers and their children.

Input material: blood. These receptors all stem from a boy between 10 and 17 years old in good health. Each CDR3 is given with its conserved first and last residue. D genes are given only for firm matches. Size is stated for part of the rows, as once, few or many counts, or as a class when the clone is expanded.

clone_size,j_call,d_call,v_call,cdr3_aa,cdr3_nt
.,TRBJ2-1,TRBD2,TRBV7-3,CASSSKPGLAGGNEQFF,TGTGCCAGCAGCTCTAAGCCGGGACTAGCGGGAGGCAATGAGCAGTTCTTC
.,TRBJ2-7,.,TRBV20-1,CSATRQNYEQYF,TGCAGCGCCACGCGACAGAACTACGAGCAGTACTTC
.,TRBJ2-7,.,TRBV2,CASLSDYEQYF,TGTGCCAGCCTGTCGGACTACGAGCAGTACTTC
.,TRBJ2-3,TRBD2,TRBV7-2,CASSLGLGAGPDTQYF,TGTGCCAGCAGCCTAGGACTAGGGGCAGGCCCAGATACGCAGTATTTT
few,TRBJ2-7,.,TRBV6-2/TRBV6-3,CASLSRRDSSYEQYF,TGTGCCAGCTTAAGTCGGAGGGACAGCTCCTACGAGCAGTACTTC
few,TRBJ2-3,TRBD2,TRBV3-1,CASSQVAGGRELSTDTQYF,TGTGCCAGCAGCCAAGTTGCGGGAGGCCGAGAGCTTAGCACAGATACGCAGTATTTT
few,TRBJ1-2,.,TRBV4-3,CASSQVKGSEGYTF,TGCGCCAGCAGCCAAGTAAAGGGATCAGAGGGCTACACCTTC
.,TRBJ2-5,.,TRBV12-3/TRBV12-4,CASQGSEETQYF,TGTGCCAGTCAGGGATCCGAAGAGACCCAGTACTTC
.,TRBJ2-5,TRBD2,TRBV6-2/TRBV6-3,CASSTIAGGHQETQYF,TGTGCCAGCAGTACTATAGCGGGGGGCCATCAAGAGACCCAGTACTTC
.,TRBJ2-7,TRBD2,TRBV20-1,CSAREFSSGGLNEQYF,TGCAGTGCTAGAGAGTTTTCTAGCGGGGGGCTTAACGAGCAGTACTTC
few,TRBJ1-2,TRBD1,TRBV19,CASSPQTGGGYTF,TGTGCCAGTAGTCCCCAGACAGGGGGCGGCTACACCTTC
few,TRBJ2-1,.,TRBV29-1,CSVDDGSSYNEQFF,TGCAGCGTTGACGACGGGAGCTCCTACAATGAGCAGTTCTTC
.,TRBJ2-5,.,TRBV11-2,CASSPTQNRWGQETQYF,TGTGCCAGCAGTCCCACCCAGAACCGCTGGGGGCAAGAGACCCAGTACTTC
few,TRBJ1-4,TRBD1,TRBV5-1,CASSLGQGDEKLFF,TGCGCCAGCAGCTTGGGACAGGGCGACGAAAAACTGTTTTTT
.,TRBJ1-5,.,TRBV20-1,CSAREGRAWQPQHF,TGCAGTGCTAGAGAAGGAAGAGCTTGGCAGCCCCAGCATTTT
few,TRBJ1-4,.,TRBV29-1,CSVGRNEKLFF,TGCAGCGTGGGCCGTAATGAAAAACTGTTTTTT
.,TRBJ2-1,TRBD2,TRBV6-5,CASSYMVAGAYNEQFF,TGTGCCAGCAGTTATATGGTAGCGGGGGCATACAATGAGCAGTTCTTC
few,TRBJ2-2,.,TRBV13,CASTRTPGLGLPNTGELFF,TGTGCCAGCACCCGAACTCCAGGCCTGGGCCTTCCGAACACCGGGGAGCTGTTTTTT
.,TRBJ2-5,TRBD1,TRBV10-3,CAISGDRPAEAETQYF,TGTGCCATCAGTGGGGACAGGCCGGCTGAGGCAGAGACCCAGTACTTC
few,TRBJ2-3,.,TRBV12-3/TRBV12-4,CASIDGYSTDTQYF,TGTGCCAGCATCGACGGGTATAGCACAGATACGCAGTATTTT
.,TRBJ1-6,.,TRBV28,CASQEGGAVGPLHF,TGTGCCAGCCAGGAGGGGGGGGCAGTCGGACCCCTCCACTTT
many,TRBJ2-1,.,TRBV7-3,CASSLDSSYNEQFF,TGTGCCAGCAGCCTGGACAGCTCCTACAATGAGCAGTTCTTC